This entry lists 29 T cell receptor beta chains sequenced from one sample in a study of T cells in tuberculosis. TCRdb keeps only in-frame clones here, not all; method: immunoSEQ multiplex PCR. Here the sample spans tens of thousands of clones, approximately 96% being singletons. What was sequenced was PBMCs. Receptor source: a donor aged 10-30 years with latent tuberculosis or without tuberculosis infection.

J is TRBJ2-5 and V is TRBV4-1; no definite D call. The CDR3 sequence is 12 residues long. The V end was cut by 3 bases, the J end by 5 bases, with 7 bases between. CDR1 and CDR2 from the germline V gene are MGHRA and YSYEKL. CDR3 loop: CASSQRPETQYF. DNA of the CDR3: TGCGCCAGCAGCCAGAGGCCCGAGACCCAGTACTTC.

This chain connects TRBV21-1 to TRBJ2-1; TRBD2, as called in the table, went unchecked against the DNA. TRBV21-1 is classified as a pseudogene. The CDR3 runs 19 residues. The CDR3 sequence: CASSKETSGARSSYNEQFF. The CDR3 coding sequence is TGTGCCAGCAGCAAAGAGACTAGCGGGGCTAGGTCCTCCTACAATGAGCAGTTCTTC.

The rearrangement uses TRBV2 and TRBJ1-4, with D possibly TRBD1 on 5 matching bases. The V gene's germline CDR1 is SNHLY and CDR2 FYNNEI. The V end was cut by 3 bases, the J end by 7 bases, with 21 bases between. This CDR3 spans 17 amino acids. Here the CDR3 reads CASSDRAQTVRPEKLFF. The CDR3 DNA reads TGTGCCAGCAGTGACAGGGCACAGACAGTTCGGCCTGAAAAACTGTTTTTT.

The chain carries TRBV6-5 and TRBJ2-5; D is perhaps TRBD2 (5 bases). The CDR3 covers 15 residues. Deletions cut 0 bases from V and 7 bases from J, with 15 bases between. Germline values: CDR1 MNHEY, CDR2 SVGAGI. The CDR3 here is CASSYSYPAGGTQYF. In DNA form, the CDR3 reads TGTGCCAGCAGTTACTCCTACCCCGCCGGAGGGACCCAGTACTTC.

The chain joins TRBV30 to TRBJ1-4; D not resolved. V gave up 0 bases and J gave up 5 bases, with 4 bases separating them. Germline assignment: CDR1 GTSNPN and CDR2 SVGIG (reference sequence). The CDR3 is 12 amino acids. CDR3 residues: CAWSVQNEKLFF. CDR3 DNA: TGTGCCTGGAGTGTACAGAATGAAAAACTGTTTTTT.

CDR3 region: CASSFDRAKETQYF. The DNA for the CDR3 is TGTGCCAGCAGCTTCGACAGGGCAAAAGAGACCCAGTACTTC. The chain carries TRBV11-1 and TRBJ2-5; 7 nucleotides align to TRBD1. With V trimmed by 3 bases and J by 3 bases, 4 bases remained unmatched. The CDR3 loop spans 14 amino acids. Germline V CDR1 and CDR2: SGHAT, FQDESV (reference sequence).

The chain couples TRBV2 to TRBJ1-4, with TRBD1 identical over 10 bases. V lost 6 bases and J lost 4; bases outside the gene matches: 2. The CDR3 runs to 14 residues. The germline V gene encodes CDR1 SNHLY and CDR2 FYNNEI. The CDR3 here is CASRDRGNNEKLFF. The CDR3, as DNA: TGTGCCAGCAGGGACAGGGGGAATAATGAAAAACTGTTTTTT. The complete variable domain, with remaining parts taken from reference TRBV2 and TRBJ1-4, reads EPEVTQTPSHQVTQMGQEVILRCVPISNHLYFYWYRQILGQKVEFLVSFYNNEISEKSEIFDDQFSVERPDGSNFTLKIRSTKLEDSAMYFCASRDRGNNEKLFFGSGTQLSVL.

The CDR3 DNA sequence: TGTGCCAGCAGTTACGGAGGGTTTGCGGGAGCTTTCTTT. Its translation: CASSYGGFAGAFF. The V and J genes are TRBV6-5 and TRBJ1-1; no definite D call. The CDR3 runs to 13 residues. Trimming left V 2 bases short and J 10 bases short, with 14 bases between. Per the germline V gene, CDR1 is MNHEY and CDR2 is SVGAGI.

On this clone itself: A junction end diverges from the germline sequence, so it may reflect a read error. This chain joins TRBV4-1 and TRBJ1-5; D is possibly TRBD1 (6 bases). Germline CDR1 reads MGHRA; CDR2 reads YSYEKL. This CDR3 region has 15 residues. CDR3 DNA: TGCGCCAGCAGCCATGGCTCGGGGGGCAAACAGCCCCAGCATTTT. Protein product: CASSHGSGGKQPQHF.

The chain is built from TRBV5-1 and TRBJ1-4; 7 nucleotides agree with TRBD1. Germline V gene sequence: CDR1 SGHRS, CDR2 YFSETQ. The CDR3 extends over 14 amino acids. The V segment lost 2 bases and the J segment 4 bases; nucleotides outside the gene matches: 2. The DNA for the CDR3 is TGCGCCAGCAGCTTACAGGGGATTAATGAAAAACTGTTTTTT. Translation: CASSLQGINEKLFF.

This chain connects TRBV13 to TRBJ2-7, with D maybe TRBD1 (6 bases). V shed 5 bases and J shed 0 bases, with 8 bases lying between them. Germline V gene data show CDR1 as PRHDT and CDR2 as FYEKMQ (reference sequence). The CDR3 consists of 13 residues. CDR3 nucleotides: TGTGCCAGCAGCAGGGACAACTCCTACGAGCAGTACTTC. It encodes CASSRDNSYEQYF.

The CDR3 nucleotides read TGTGCCAGCAGCAATAGCGGGGGTAAGACAGATACGCAGTATTTT. Encoded protein: CASSNSGGKTDTQYF. The chain combines TRBV11-1 with TRBJ2-3, with 9 bases lining up with TRBD2. The CDR3 totals 15 residues. From germline, CDR1 is SGHAT and CDR2 FQDESV (reference sequence). The V and J ends lost 5 bases and 3 bases, in that order; junction bases with no gene match: 6.

This clone was recorded only once. The V call is TRBV4-1, the J call TRBJ2-7; tentatively, D is TRBD1 (5 bases). The CDR3 is made up of 14 amino acids. Germline V gene sequence: CDR1 MGHRA, CDR2 YSYEKL. Trimming cost V 0 bases and J 7 bases, with 13 bases left between them. The CDR3 reads CASSQEGRAGEQYF. For the CDR3, the DNA is TGCGCCAGCAGCCAAGAGGGCAGGGCTGGAGAGCAGTACTTC.

The V gene is TRBV2, the J gene TRBJ2-1, with 8 bases lining up with TRBD2. Germline-derived CDR1 and CDR2 are SNHLY and FYNNEI. CDR3 length: 15 residues. After removal of 1 base from V and 3 bases from J, the junction contained 2 bases not matched to a gene. The CDR3 here is CASSEGRGGYNEQFF. The CDR3 DNA reads TGTGCCAGCAGTGAAGGTCGGGGGGGCTACAATGAGCAGTTCTTC.

The chain combines TRBV16 with TRBJ1-2; maybe TRBD1 (6 bases). In germline, CDR1 is KGHSY, CDR2 FQNENV. This CDR3 is built from 15 residues. The germline V and J ends were trimmed by 0 bases and 2 bases, with 10 bases remaining between them. CDR3 loop: CASSQSGRGNYGYTF. For the CDR3, the DNA is TGTGCCAGCAGCCAATCGGGCAGGGGCAACTATGGCTACACCTTC.

The genes are TRBV28 and TRBJ1-4; 10 bases line up with TRBD1. The V segment lost 5 bases and the J segment 8 bases; nucleotides outside the gene matches: 14. The germline CDR1 and CDR2 sequences are MDHEN and SYDVKM. The CDR3 loop spans 17 amino acids. The CDR3 here is CASSPLPRQGAREKLFF. DNA of the CDR3: TGTGCCAGCAGTCCGCTCCCCCGACAGGGGGCAAGGGAAAAACTGTTTTTT. The entire variable domain, with the rest obtained from reference TRBV28 and TRBJ1-4, is as follows: DVKVTQSSRYLVKRTGEKVFLECVQDMDHENMFWYRQDPGLGLRLIYFSYDVKMKEKGDIPEGYSVSREKKERFSLILESASTNQTSMYLCASSPLPRQGAREKLFFGSGTQLSVL.

The V and J genes are TRBV4-2 and TRBJ2-1; 12 positions match TRBD2. Germline V gene data show CDR1 as LGHNA and CDR2 as YNFKEQ. The CDR3 consists of 15 residues. Trimming cost V 5 bases and J 3 bases; bases outside gene matches: 2. CDR3 protein: CASSTTSGGYNEQFF. CDR3 in DNA: TGTGCCAGCAGCACGACTAGCGGGGGCTACAATGAGCAGTTCTTC.

The chain combines TRBV5-1 with TRBJ2-7; 8 bases fit TRBD1. The CDR3 extends over 13 amino acids. V was pared by 4 bases and J by 4 bases, with 4 bases of the junction left unmatched. The germline V gene has CDR1 SGHRS and CDR2 YFSETQ. CDR3 protein: CASSADRVYEQYF. The CDR3 region has the DNA TGCGCCAGCAGCGCGGACAGGGTGTACGAGCAGTACTTC.

This sequence joins TRBV2 and TRBJ1-3; D not resolved. V shed 9 bases and J shed 0 bases, with 9 bases lying between them. The germline CDR1 and CDR2 sequences are SNHLY and FYNNEI. The CDR3 runs to 13 residues. The CDR3 nucleotides are TGTGCCAGTGTCCCCCTCTCTGGAAACACCATATATTTT. Protein sequence: CASVPLSGNTIYF.

The gene calls are TRBV30 and TRBJ1-2; 8 nucleotides line up with TRBD1. Losses at the gene ends were 3 bases for V and 4 bases for J; bases not matched to a gene: 4. The CDR3 contains 13 residues. Germline CDR1 is GTSNPN and CDR2 is SVGIG (reference sequence). CDR3 loop: CAWSAGGVYGYTF. CDR3 nucleotides: TGTGCCTGGAGCGCAGGGGGCGTCTATGGCTACACCTTC.

The V call is TRBV2, the J call TRBJ2-7, with D perhaps matching TRBD2 (6 bases). This CDR3 region has 13 residues. Germline CDR1 and CDR2: SNHLY and FYNNEI. V was trimmed by 8 bases and J by 2 bases, leaving 13 bases between them. This chain's CDR3 is CASGGRTTYEQYF. The CDR3 DNA sequence: TGTGCCAGCGGTGGACGGACTACCTACGAGCAGTACTTC.

The chain combines TRBV19 with TRBJ2-7; the match to TRBD2 covers 8 bases. The CDR3 runs to 16 residues. J gave up 0 bases and V 6 bases, and 10 bases lay outside the gene matches. Germline assignment: CDR1 LNHDA and CDR2 SQIVND (reference sequence). The CDR3 sequence is CASSGSGKVTSYEQYF. Written as DNA, the CDR3 is TGTGCCAGTAGCGGTAGCGGGAAGGTTACCTCCTACGAGCAGTACTTC.

The rearrangement links TRBV9 to TRBJ2-3; 7 positions agree with TRBD1. The germline gives CDR1 SGDLS, CDR2 YYNGEE. V was clipped by 0 bases and J by 1 base; unmatched bases: 2. CDR3 size: 15 residues. The CDR3 reads CASSVEGTGTDTQYF. The CDR3 region has the DNA TGTGCCAGCAGCGTAGAGGGGACAGGCACAGATACGCAGTATTTT.

This chain links TRBV30 with TRBJ2-5; 8 bases match TRBD2. This CDR3 spans 13 amino acids. With V trimmed by 0 bases and J by 9 bases, 6 bases remained unmatched. The germline CDR1 and CDR2 sequences are GTSNPN and SVGIG (reference sequence). The CDR3, as DNA: TGTGCCTGGAGTGTACTCGCGGGGGGTCCCCAGTACTTC. Translated: CAWSVLAGGPQYF.

The V and J genes are TRBV12-5 and TRBJ2-5, with 7 bases matching TRBD2. The CDR3 length is 14 residues. Trimming removed 3 bases from V and 5 bases from J; junction bases left unmatched: 6. Per germline, CDR1 LGHNT and CDR2 FRNRAP. CDR3 DNA: TGTGCTAGTGGTTTCTCGGGAGGAAAGGAGACCCAGTACTTC. Its protein product is CASGFSGGKETQYF.

This chain joins TRBV7-9 and TRBJ1-3, with D uncertain. The germline V and J ends were trimmed by 0 bases and 0 bases, with 6 bases remaining between them. Per germline, CDR1 SEHNR and CDR2 FQNEAQ (reference sequence). The CDR3 contains 15 residues. The CDR3 here is CASSLALYSGNTIYF. DNA of the CDR3: TGTGCCAGCAGCTTAGCACTGTACTCTGGAAACACCATATATTTT. The variable domain in full, with the rest retrieved from reference TRBV7-9 and TRBJ1-3, is DTGVSQNPRHKITKRGQNVTFRCDPISEHNRLYWYRQTLGQGPEFLTYFQNEAQLEKSRLLSDRFSAERPKGSFSTLEIQRTEQGDSAMYLCASSLALYSGNTIYFGEGSWLTVV.

The chain joins TRBV5-4 to TRBJ1-1, with a possible D match to TRBD1 (6 bases). V lost 8 bases and J 1 base, leaving 15 bases between the germline ends. Germline assignment: CDR1 SGHNT and CDR2 YYREEE (reference sequence). This CDR3 contains 14 residues. In DNA form, the CDR3 reads TGTGCCAGAACCCCCGCGGACAGGAACACTGAAGCTTTCTTT. Its protein product is CARTPADRNTEAFF.

This chain links TRBV2 with TRBJ2-2; perhaps TRBD2 as D (5 bases). The CDR3 runs to 11 residues. Germline values: CDR1 SNHLY, CDR2 FYNNEI. V was cut by 7 bases and J by 9 bases, with 9 bases left in between. CDR3 in amino acids: CASMEVRELFF. CDR3 in DNA: TGTGCCAGCATGGAGGTTAGGGAGCTGTTTTTT.

J is TRBJ1-1 and V is TRBV27, with D possibly matching TRBD1 (5 bases). Trimming removed 2 bases at V and 5 bases at J, with 9 bases between. The germline CDR1 and CDR2 sequences are MNHEY and SMNVEV (reference sequence). This CDR3 is built from 13 residues. Written as DNA, the CDR3 is TGTGCCAGCAGTTTAGGAAAGGGGACTGAAGCTTTCTTT. Its protein is CASSLGKGTEAFF.